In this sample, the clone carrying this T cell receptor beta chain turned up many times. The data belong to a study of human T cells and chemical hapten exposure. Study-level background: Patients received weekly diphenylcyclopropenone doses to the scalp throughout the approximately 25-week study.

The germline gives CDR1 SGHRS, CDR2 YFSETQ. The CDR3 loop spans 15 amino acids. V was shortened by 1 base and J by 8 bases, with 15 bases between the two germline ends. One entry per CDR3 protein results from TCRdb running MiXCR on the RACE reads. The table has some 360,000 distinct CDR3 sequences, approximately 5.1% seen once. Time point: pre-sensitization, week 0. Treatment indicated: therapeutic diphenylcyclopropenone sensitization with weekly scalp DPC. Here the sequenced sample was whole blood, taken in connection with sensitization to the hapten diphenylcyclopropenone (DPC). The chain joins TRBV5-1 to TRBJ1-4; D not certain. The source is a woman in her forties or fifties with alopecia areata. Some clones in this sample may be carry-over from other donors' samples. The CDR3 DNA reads TGCGCCAGCAGCTTGATGAGACCGACCCAGGAAAAACTGTTTTTT. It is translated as CASSLMRPTQEKLFF.